The clone carrying this TCR beta chain was picked up many times. This sample is part of a study of T cells after yellow fever vaccination. The length of the CDR3 is 16 residues. CDR1 SGHRS and CDR2 YFSETQ come from the germline V gene. The V segment lost 0 bases and the J segment 4 bases; nucleotides outside the gene matches: 7. Via MiXCR, TCRdb re-called the 5' RACE reads, giving one row per CDR3 protein. The sample contains fewer than 150,000 distinct CDR3 sequences, 6.5% to 8.5% of which appear only once. The sequence came from a man aged 25 to 45 who received the YFV17D yellow fever vaccine. The rearrangement uses TRBV5-1 and TRBJ2-1; TRBD2 matches 7 bases. The sample was CD4+ T cells sorted from PBMCs, taken 5 days after the yellow fever booster vaccination. CDR3 sequence: CASSLALSGAYNEQFF. In DNA form, the CDR3 reads TGCGCCAGCAGCTTGGCCTTAAGCGGGGCATACAATGAGCAGTTCTTC.